What follows are 8 T cell receptor beta chains derived from one specimen sequenced in a study of beta chain features in type 1 diabetes. Their cognate antigens are unknown. Study-wide points: Shorter TCRB CDR3s, moderately but significantly so, marked every one of the four CD4+ subsets in Type 1 diabetes patients.

Investigators reverse transcribed all isolated RNA, so they sequenced expressed TCRB transcripts. Profiled with immunoSEQ multiplex PCR; TCRdb holds only in-frame clones, not every one. The table has roughly 140,000 clones, 10% seen once; the top ten hold more than 0.45%. Material: central memory CD4+ T cells from blood. The receptors come from a man between 25 and 39 years old with type 1 diabetes.

The chain employs TRBV19 and TRBJ2-7; a possible D gene is TRBD2 (6 bases). Trimming shortened V by 2 bases and J by 6 bases, and 14 bases separated the two germline ends. The CDR3 is made up of 14 amino acids. The germline gives CDR1 LNHDA, CDR2 SQIVND (reference sequence). Written as DNA, the CDR3 is TGTGCCAGTAGTATATTCCCGGGAGAGGGCGAGCAGTACTTC. Translated, it gives CASSIFPGEGEQYF.

The CDR3 spells CSAIRQESSGANVLTF. The CDR3 DNA follows: TGCAGCGCGATTCGACAGGAGAGCTCTGGGGCCAACGTCCTGACTTTC. This chain links TRBV29-1 with TRBJ2-6, with D possibly matching TRBD1 (6 bases). Per the germline V gene, CDR1 is SQVTM and CDR2 is ANQGSEA. The CDR3 has 16 amino acids. The V gene lost 7 bases and the J gene lost 0 bases, with 16 bases spanning the gap.

As regards this clone: This sample includes further DNA sequences coding for the same CDR3. This chain connects TRBV7-2 to TRBJ2-1; 10 bases line up with TRBD2. Trimming removed 6 bases from V and 2 bases from J; junction bases left unmatched: 4. Germline CDR1 is SGHTA and CDR2 is FQGNSA. The CDR3 covers 15 residues. For the CDR3, the DNA is TGTGCCAGCAGTCCTCTAGCGGGGGCCTACAATGAGCAGTTCTTC. This gives the protein CASSPLAGAYNEQFF.

The rearrangement links TRBV5-1 to TRBJ2-7, with 10 bases matching TRBD2. The V and J ends lost 3 bases and 0 bases, in that order; junction bases with no gene match: 3. CDR3 length: 15 amino acids. Germline loops: CDR1 SGHRS, CDR2 YFSETQ. The DNA for the CDR3 is TGCGCCAGCAGCTCTAGCGGGAGCCGCTCCTACGAGCAGTACTTC. It specifies CASSSSGSRSYEQYF.

This chain connects TRBV28 to TRBJ2-7, with TRBD1 as a possible D gene (5 bases). V shed 2 bases and J shed 2 bases, with 16 bases lying between them. CDR1 MDHEN and CDR2 SYDVKM come from the germline V gene. CDR3 size: 16 residues. CDR3 bases: TGTGCCAGCAGTTTACGCGTCGTGGGGCCAACCTACGAGCAGTACTTC. Translating gives CASSLRVVGPTYEQYF.

This clone was seen only a few times. CDR3 DNA: TGTGCCAGTCCTGACAGGTTTCTCTCTGGGGCCAACGTCCTGACTTTC. Its translation is CASPDRFLSGANVLTF. This chain links TRBV27 with TRBJ2-6; a possible D gene is TRBD1 (6 bases). CDR1 is MNHEY and CDR2 is SMNVEV in the germline V gene (reference sequence). CDR3 length: 16 residues. The V and J ends lost 9 bases and 0 bases respectively, with 15 bases between them.

This clone came up a few times. The chain joins TRBV4-2 to TRBJ2-7, with TRBD2 identical over 7 bases. This CDR3 contains 15 residues. V lost 1 base, J lost 5 bases, and 8 bases stayed unmatched. Germline V CDR1 and CDR2: LGHNA, YNFKEQ. The CDR3 DNA follows: TGTGCCAGCAGCCAAGGTCTAGCGGAGTCCCACGAGCAGTACTTC. Its protein is CASSQGLAESHEQYF.

The J gene is TRBJ1-5, the V gene TRBV28; D gene unclear. CDR3 length: 12 amino acids. The germline V gene has CDR1 MDHEN and CDR2 SYDVKM. V lost 7 bases and J lost 2, with 6 bases in between. CDR3 sequence (DNA): TGTGCCAGCACCGAGGGCAATCAGCCCCAGCATTTT. Residues: CASTEGNQPQHF.